This T cell receptor beta chain originates from a study of cytomegalovirus exposure and HLA in healthy donors. Broader study findings: With high specificity and sensitivity, the classifier reportedly diagnosed cytomegalovirus status. A later analysis reportedly identified an Asian-associated ancestry cluster as carrying fewer N-insertions than the 666-donor mean.

With regard to this clone: The antigen is not known.

The V gene lost 6 bases and the J gene lost 3 bases, with 17 bases spanning the gap. The CDR3 is made up of 15 amino acids. Germline CDR1 reads MDHEN; CDR2 reads SYDVKM. This PCR relied on a set of 60 Vbeta primers and 13 Jbeta primers. Per the original methods: Unique TCR beta chains numbered around 80 million in a later analysis, with roughly 10 million shared. Libraries were prepared by immunoSEQ multiplex PCR; TCRdb keeps only in-frame clonotypes and omits some of them. Clonal size and the V and J genes are those of that table, whereas D and trimming came from the DNA. The sample has roughly 100,000 clones.

This TCR was sampled from a middle-aged man in good health and CMV-seronegative. The sequencing input was PBMCs. The rearrangement uses TRBV28 and TRBJ1-2; D not resolved. CDR3 DNA sequence: TGTGCCAGCAGACCCCGGGGAGGCAGAGACTATGGCTACACCTTC. Residues: CASRPRGGRDYGYTF.